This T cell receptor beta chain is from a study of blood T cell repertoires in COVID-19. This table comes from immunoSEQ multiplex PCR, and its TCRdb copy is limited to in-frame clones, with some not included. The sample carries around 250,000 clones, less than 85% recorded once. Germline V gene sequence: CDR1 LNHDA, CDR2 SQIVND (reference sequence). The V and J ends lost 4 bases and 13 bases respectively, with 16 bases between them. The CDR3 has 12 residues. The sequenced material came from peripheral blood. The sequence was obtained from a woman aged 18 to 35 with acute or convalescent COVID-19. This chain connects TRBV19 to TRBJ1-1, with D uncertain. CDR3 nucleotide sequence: TGTGCCAGTAGTAAGGGCGGCCGGGCGGGTTTCTTT. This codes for CASSKGGRAGFF.